These T cell receptor beta chains were read from a single sample in a study of blood T cell repertoires in COVID-19. Produced via immunoSEQ multiplex PCR; TCRdb's table is partial and in-frame only. Found here are a few hundred thousand clones, around 83% of them singletons; the top ten hold less than 7.5%. Sequenced: peripheral blood. The source of these receptors is a woman aged 45-59 years with acute or convalescent COVID-19. Each CDR3 is given with its conserved first and last residue. D genes are given only for firm matches. Expanded clones are given a class, and other clones once, few, many or no size at all.

clone size,V gene,D gene,J gene,CDR3 DNA,CDR3 protein
.,TRBV6-5,TRBD1,TRBJ1-1,TGTGCCAGCAGTTACGGCCGGACAGGGAACACTGAAGCTTTCTTT,CASSYGRTGNTEAFF
.,TRBV3-1/TRBV3-2,TRBD2,TRBJ2-3,TGTGCCAGCAGAAAGGAGCGGGAGGGGTTCACAGATACGCAGTATTTT,CASRKEREGFTDTQYF
.,TRBV28,.,TRBJ2-1,TGTGCCAGCACCCCAAAGCGCTGGGCCTACAATGAGCAGTTCTTC,CASTPKRWAYNEQFF
.,TRBV27,TRBD1,TRBJ1-2,TGTGCCAGCAGTTTAGGACAGGGGGCCCGTGGCTACACCTTC,CASSLGQGARGYTF
.,TRBV19,.,TRBJ2-5,TGTGCCAGTAGTACAACAGGGGGGGTGGAGACCCAGTACTTC,CASSTTGGVETQYF
.,TRBV5-4,TRBD1,TRBJ1-2,TGTGCCAGCAGCCCGACGACAGGGGACTATGGCTACACCTTC,CASSPTTGDYGYTF
few,TRBV24-1,TRBD1,TRBJ2-7,TGTGCCACCAGTCCGGGACAGACAACCTACGAGCAGTACTTC,CATSPGQTTYEQYF
few,TRBV5-4,.,TRBJ1-4,TGTGCCAGCAGCTTCCCAAATGAAAAACTGTTTTTT,CASSFPNEKLFF
.,TRBV30,TRBD1,TRBJ1-5,TGTGCCTGGAGTGTATCAGGGGGCTCAAGCAATCAGCCCCAGCATTTT,CAWSVSGGSSNQPQHF
.,TRBV28,.,TRBJ1-3,TGTGCCAGCAGTCCCCCGGGCAGGGGTTATGGAAACACCATATATTTT,CASSPPGRGYGNTIYF
.,TRBV6-2/TRBV6-3,TRBD2,TRBJ2-1,TGTGCCAGCAGTTACTCGTCCAGCGGGGGGGCTGGGTTCTTC,CASSYSSSGGAGFF
.,TRBV30,.,TRBJ1-4,TGTGCTGCCCCAGCTAGTGCGCGCCAAAAACTGTTTTTT,CAAPASARQKLFF
.,TRBV6-6,.,TRBJ1-1,TGTGCCAGCAGAAGACCCCTGGGGGGAATTTACACTGAAGCTTTCTTT,CASRRPLGGIYTEAFF
.,TRBV29-1,.,TRBJ2-7,TGCAGCGTCGGACGGGGGACGGGGGAGCAGTACTTC,CSVGRGTGEQYF
few,TRBV6-5,TRBD1,TRBJ1-3,TGTGCCAGCAGCCAGGGACAGGGAAACACCATATATTTT,CASSQGQGNTIYF
.,TRBV4-2,TRBD2,TRBJ2-3,TGTGCCAGCAGCGCGGGACGGGGGGGAGCTGGAGATACGCAGTATTTT,CASSAGRGGAGDTQYF
.,TRBV25-1,TRBD2,TRBJ2-3,TGTGCCAGCAGTGACCCGCGGGAGGATTCAGATACGCAGTATTTT,CASSDPREDSDTQYF
once,TRBV24-1,TRBD2,TRBJ2-1,TGTGCCACCAGTGAGCGCCCTCGGAGCGGGAAGTCTTCTGAGCAGTTCTTC,CATSERPRSGKSSEQFF
.,TRBV25-1,.,TRBJ2-3,TGTGCCAGCAGTGAATCTTGGCGGGGAGGCACAGATACGCAGTATTTT,CASSESWRGGTDTQYF
many,TRBV5-1,TRBD1,TRBJ2-2,TGCGCCAGCAGCTTGACATCCGGGACAGGCAACACCGGGGAGCTGTTTTTT,CASSLTSGTGNTGELFF
.,TRBV28,TRBD1,TRBJ2-2,TGTGCCAGCAGTTTACTAGGGACAGCGAACACCGGGGAGCTGTTTTTT,CASSLLGTANTGELFF
.,TRBV3-1/TRBV3-2,.,TRBJ1-1,TGTGCCAGCAGCCGGCGGGATAACACTGAAGCTTTCTTT,CASSRRDNTEAFF
.,TRBV28,TRBD1,TRBJ1-5,TGTGCCAGCAGTCTCGCACCGGGACAGGGGGGACCTCAGCCCCAGCATTTT,CASSLAPGQGGPQPQHF
.,TRBV9,.,TRBJ2-2,TGTGCCAGCAGCCCCCAGAACACCGGGGAGCTGTTTTTT,CASSPQNTGELFF
few,TRBV4-1,.,TRBJ2-1,TGCGCCAGCAGCCAAGGATTCGGAGGCCGCTCCTACAATGAGCAGTTCTTC,CASSQGFGGRSYNEQFF
.,TRBV9,.,TRBJ2-1,TGTGCCAGCGCGGCGAGCTCCTACAATGAGCAGTTCTTC,CASAASSYNEQFF
.,TRBV19,.,TRBJ1-3,TGTGCCAGTAGTACCAGGGTATCCGGAAACACCATATATTTT,CASSTRVSGNTIYF
.,TRBV9,TRBD1,TRBJ2-3,TGTGCCAGCAGCCCCCGGACAGGCGGGTTGGGGGATTTT,CASSPRTGGLGDF
.,TRBV12-3/TRBV12-4,.,TRBJ2-2,TGTGCCAGCAGTGTTATTCCGGGCGGGGAGCTGTTTTTT,CASSVIPGGELFF
.,TRBV12-3/TRBV12-4,TRBD1,TRBJ2-5,TGTGCCAGCAGCGGACAGGGCCAAGAGACCCAGTACTTC,CASSGQGQETQYF
.,TRBV4-2,TRBD2,TRBJ2-7,TGTGCCAGCAGCCCTAGAGCGGGAGGGCCCTACGAGCAGTACTTC,CASSPRAGGPYEQYF
.,TRBV18,.,TRBJ1-1,TGTGCCAGCTCACCGGACAGTAACACTGAAGCTTTCTTT,CASSPDSNTEAFF
once,TRBV30,.,TRBJ2-7,TGTGCCTGGGACCCGGACAGCGCAAGCTCCTACGAGCAGTACTTC,CAWDPDSASSYEQYF
.,TRBV30,TRBD1,TRBJ1-1,TGTGCCTGGAGCCGGGACAGGGGAACTGAAGCTTTCTTT,CAWSRDRGTEAFF
few,TRBV2,.,TRBJ1-1,TGTGCCAGCAGTGTGATGGGGGGCACTGAAGCTTTCTTT,CASSVMGGTEAFF
few,TRBV3-1/TRBV3-2,.,TRBJ1-2,TGTGCCAGCAGCCAAGGGCCGAACTATGGCTACACCTTC,CASSQGPNYGYTF
once,TRBV29-1,.,TRBJ2-6,TGCAGCGTGAGGTTTACTGGGGCCAACGTCCTGACTTTC,CSVRFTGANVLTF
.,TRBV11-2,.,TRBJ2-1,TGTGCCAGCAGCTTAGGTACAAACAATGAGCAGTTCTTC,CASSLGTNNEQFF
.,TRBV7-3,.,TRBJ2-7,TGTGCCAGCAGCTCCCCTTGGACAGTCATAGACGAGCAGTACTTC,CASSSPWTVIDEQYF
few,TRBV28,TRBD1,TRBJ1-6,TGTGCCAGCAGTTTCCGAACAGGGGTTCGAAAAAACTATAATTCACCCCTCCACTTT,CASSFRTGVRKNYNSPLHF
.,TRBV7-9,TRBD2,TRBJ2-2,TGTGCCAGCAGCCCCTCTAGCGGGAACACCGGGGAGCTGTTTTTT,CASSPSSGNTGELFF
.,TRBV4-2,TRBD1,TRBJ1-2,TGTGCCAGCAGCCGTCGTTCTACAGGGGGGGGAGGCTACACCTTC,CASSRRSTGGGGYTF
.,TRBV7-9,.,TRBJ2-7,TGTGCCAGCAGTCAGGCCGCCTACGAGCAGTACTTC,CASSQAAYEQYF
few,TRBV27,.,TRBJ2-7,TGTGCCAGCAGTGGACAGTTCGAGCAGTACTTC,CASSGQFEQYF
.,TRBV12-3/TRBV12-4,.,TRBJ1-2,TGTGCCAGCACCCGGGGCGGAGGGCATGGCTACACCTTC,CASTRGGGHGYTF